A single sample gave rise to the 18 T cell receptor beta chains below, sequenced in a study of shared clonotypes between healthy human individuals. Profiled with immunoSEQ multiplex PCR; TCRdb holds only in-frame clones, not every one. There are about 1.5 million clones in the sample; about 98% occur only once, and around 0.47% lies in the top ten. The specimen was naive CD4+ T cells sorted from blood. Specified subset: CD45RA+ positively selected. The receptors were sampled from a man aged 30 to 45 in good health.

This clone was detected once. Other DNA sequences of this sample code for an identical CDR3. The chain has TRBV19 and TRBJ2-7; D is tentatively TRBD1 or TRBD2 (5 bases each). The germline V gene encodes CDR1 LNHDA and CDR2 SQIVND (reference sequence). The V and J ends lost 0 bases and 0 bases respectively, with 6 bases between them. This CDR3 is built from 14 residues. The CDR3 here is CASSIDGGSYEQYF. The CDR3 DNA is TGTGCCAGTAGTATAGATGGGGGCTCCTACGAGCAGTACTTC.

As regards this clone: The same CDR3 is also encoded by other DNA sequences in this sample. This sequence joins TRBV19 and TRBJ2-1; TRBD2 aligns across 8 bases. In germline, CDR1 is LNHDA, CDR2 SQIVND (reference sequence). This CDR3 has 15 residues. V gave up 3 bases and J gave up 3 bases; unmatched junction bases: 4. CDR3 sequence reads: CASSIRGGLYNEQFF. Written as DNA, the CDR3 is TGTGCCAGTAGTATTCGGGGGGGTCTCTACAATGAGCAGTTCTTC.

The chain is built from TRBV27 and TRBJ2-7, with TRBD2 identical over 13 bases. Germline V gene data show CDR1 as MNHEY and CDR2 as SMNVEV (reference sequence). Trimming cost V 6 bases and J 3 bases; bases outside gene matches: 5. The CDR3 runs 15 residues. The CDR3: CASRRGTSGNYEQYF. DNA for the CDR3: TGTGCCAGCAGGCGGGGGACTAGCGGGAACTACGAGCAGTACTTC.

This rearrangement joins TRBV10-3 to TRBJ2-1, with D unclear. CDR1 is ENHRY, CDR2 SYGVKD, per germline. The CDR3 extends over 14 amino acids. Trimming pared 2 bases from V and 4 bases from J, leaving 9 bases between. DNA of the CDR3: TGTGCCATCAGTGAGGGGAAGACGTACAATGAGCAGTTCTTC. This codes for CAISEGKTYNEQFF.

The chain combines TRBV28 with TRBJ1-2; TRBD1 agrees at 10 bases. CDR1 and CDR2 (germline): MDHEN, SYDVKM. After removal of 5 bases from V and 9 bases from J, the junction contained 9 bases not matched to a gene. This CDR3 is built from 14 residues. CDR3 sequence (DNA): TGTGCCAGCAGTCTGTGGGACAGGGGATTTAGCTACACCTTC. Translating it yields CASSLWDRGFSYTF.

This clone was recorded only once. The chain has TRBV5-1 and TRBJ1-1; D gene uncertain. V lost 5 bases to trimming and J lost 1 base, with 12 bases between them. The germline CDR1 and CDR2 sequences are SGHRS and YFSETQ. CDR3 length: 14 residues. Here the CDR3 reads CASRLGPTNTEAFF. The CDR3 nucleotides are TGCGCCAGCAGACTGGGCCCCACGAACACTGAAGCTTTCTTT.

The chain joins TRBV21-1 to TRBJ1-5; the DNA was not compared with TRBD1, the D call given in the table. TRBV21-1 corresponds to a pseudogene. The CDR3 consists of 15 residues. In nucleotides, the CDR3 is TGTGCCAGCAGCAAGACAGGGTCTAGCAATCAGCCCCAGCATTTT. Protein: CASSKTGSSNQPQHF.

V and J are TRBV6-5 and TRBJ2-7, with TRBD2 identical over 13 bases. With 2 bases clipped from V and 4 bases from J, the junction kept 2 bases outside the gene matches. Germline V gene data show CDR1 as MNHEY and CDR2 as SVGAGI. This CDR3 is 15 amino acids long. Here the CDR3 DNA reads TGTGCCAGCAGTTACGGGACTAGCGGGGATTACGAGCAGTACTTC. This sequence encodes CASSYGTSGDYEQYF.

This chain connects TRBV14 to TRBJ1-2, with a possible D match to TRBD1 (5 bases). The ends were cut back, 4 bases at V and 4 bases at J, with 13 bases in the middle. Germline CDR1 is SGHDN and CDR2 is FVKESK. There are 14 residues in the CDR3. CDR3 bases: TGTGCCAGCAGCCCGGGACGACGAGGCTATGGCTACACCTTC. Its translation is CASSPGRRGYGYTF.

This chain connects TRBV6-1 to TRBJ2-7; D is ambiguous. Germline CDR1 and CDR2: MNHNS and SASEGT. Trimming left V 2 bases short and J 6 bases short, with 14 bases between. This CDR3 is built from 14 residues. The CDR3, as DNA: TGTGCCAGCAGTGAAAGGTTTTTGGTGGGCGAGCAGTACTTC. This codes for CASSERFLVGEQYF.

This clone was seen only once. This chain joins TRBV18 and TRBJ2-7, with D maybe TRBD1 (6 bases). Per germline, CDR1 KGHSH and CDR2 LQKENI. V gave up 3 bases and J gave up 7 bases, with 10 bases separating them. The CDR3 is 12 amino acids. The CDR3 nucleotides are TGTGCCAGCTCACCTAACAGGGCTGAGCAGTACTTC. This translates into CASSPNRAEQYF.

The V gene is TRBV19, the J gene TRBJ2-1; TRBD2 agrees at 7 bases. With V trimmed by 9 bases and J by 2 bases, 13 bases remained unmatched. The CDR3 runs 16 residues. Germline CDR1 and CDR2: LNHDA and SQIVND (reference sequence). The chain's CDR3 is CASQPAGRVTYNEQFF. The DNA for the CDR3 is TGTGCCAGCCAACCAGCGGGGAGGGTGACCTACAATGAGCAGTTCTTC.

The V call is TRBV10-3, the J call TRBJ2-7; the match to TRBD2 covers 7 bases. J lost 4 bases, V lost 4 bases, and 10 bases had no gene match. The V gene's germline CDR1 is ENHRY and CDR2 SYGVKD. This CDR3 is 15 amino acids long. CDR3 in amino acids: CAISGASGVQYEQYF. The CDR3 coding sequence is TGTGCCATCAGTGGTGCTAGCGGAGTTCAGTACGAGCAGTACTTC.

The rearrangement joins TRBV2 to TRBJ2-4; 8 nucleotides line up with TRBD2. This CDR3 comprises 15 residues. CDR1 and CDR2 from the germline V gene are SNHLY and FYNNEI. V was pared by 6 bases and J by 6 bases, with 10 bases of the junction left unmatched. The DNA of the CDR3 is TGTGCCAGCAGCGAGAGCGGGAGAGGTGGAAACATTCAGTACTTC. Its protein is CASSESGRGGNIQYF.

This rearrangement joins TRBV6-5 to TRBJ1-2, with D possibly being TRBD1 (5 bases). The length of the CDR3 is 14 residues. With 0 bases removed from V and 5 bases from J, the gap between germline ends came to 10 bases. In germline, CDR1 is MNHEY, CDR2 SVGAGI. The CDR3 region has the DNA TGTGCCAGCAGTTACTCGGGGCAGACATATGGCTACACCTTC. Amino acids: CASSYSGQTYGYTF.

The chain is built from TRBV7-2 and TRBJ2-7; 9 positions match TRBD1. After removal of 5 bases from V and 4 bases from J, the junction contained 9 bases not matched to a gene. The CDR3 has 15 amino acids. CDR1 and CDR2 from the germline V gene are SGHTA and FQGNSA. For the CDR3, the DNA is TGTGCCAGCAGCCCACGGACAGGGGTCGGATACGAGCAGTACTTC. Residues: CASSPRTGVGYEQYF.

The chain recombines TRBV29-1 with TRBJ2-7, with TRBD1 matching 12 bases. The CDR3 contains 13 residues. CDR1 and CDR2 (germline): SQVTM, ANQGSEA. The trim removed 7 bases at V and 3 bases at J, leaving 4 bases unmatched. CDR3 sequence: CSAGQGANYEQYF. The CDR3 DNA sequence: TGCAGCGCGGGACAGGGGGCCAACTACGAGCAGTACTTC.

The table lists this clone with a count of one. The chain couples TRBV10-1 to TRBJ2-5, with a weak D call TRBD2 (6 bases). Germline assignment: CDR1 WNHNN and CDR2 SYGVQD (reference sequence). V dropped 5 bases and J dropped 5 bases, with 12 bases sitting between them. The length of the CDR3 is 13 residues. CDR3 in DNA: TGCGCCAGCAGTAGGGACTGGGGGGAGACCCAGTACTTC. Amino acid sequence: CASSRDWGETQYF.